What follows are 24 T cell receptor beta chains derived from one specimen sequenced in a study of cytomegalovirus exposure and HLA in healthy donors. The PCR was carried out with 60 Vbeta primers and 13 Jbeta primers. Profiling relied on immunoSEQ multiplex PCR, and the TCRdb table lists in-frame clones only, not all of them. The table has more than 110,000 clones, approximately 80% seen once. What was sequenced was PBMCs. Source of these receptors: a male donor in good health and CMV-seronegative.

In its sample, this clone was seen a few times. This chain links TRBV7-9 with TRBJ1-1; D remains unclear. The CDR3 extends over 16 amino acids. From germline, CDR1 is SEHNR and CDR2 FQNEAQ (reference sequence). The V and J ends lost 5 bases and 3 bases respectively, with 19 bases between them. The CDR3 bases are TGTGCCAGCAGCGTCAGTCGGGAGGGCCCGGACACTGAAGCTTTCTTT. It yields the protein CASSVSREGPDTEAFF.

This sequence joins TRBV9 and TRBJ1-6; TRBD1 matches at 7 bases. The CDR3 has 15 amino acids. The germline CDR1 and CDR2 sequences are SGDLS and YYNGEE. V lost 4 bases and J lost 7; bases outside the gene matches: 8. CDR3: CASSSGQLHNSPLHF. CDR3 DNA: TGTGCCAGCAGCTCGGGACAGCTACACAATTCACCCCTCCACTTT. The full variable domain, its missing parts supplied by reference TRBV9 and TRBJ1-6, is DSGVTQTPKHLITATGQRVTLRCSPRSGDLSVYWYQQSLDQGLQFLIQYYNGEERAKGNILERFSAQQFPDLHSELNLSSLELGDSALYFCASSSGQLHNSPLHFGNGTRLTVT.

The J gene is TRBJ1-4, the V gene TRBV4-3, with D unclear. CDR1 is LGHNA and CDR2 is YSLEER in the germline V gene. The CDR3 spans 21 residues. Trimming pared 9 bases from V and 1 base from J, leaving 33 bases between. For the CDR3, the DNA is TGCGCCAGTATCGACTTTACCTCGGTGGGTCTGGCCTTACTAACTAATGAAAAACTGTTTTTT. This codes for CASIDFTSVGLALLTNEKLFF.

Only a few counts were recorded for this clone. The J gene is TRBJ1-5, the V gene TRBV7-2; 7 bases line up with TRBD1. Looked up from germline, CDR1 is SGHTA and CDR2 is FQGNSA. V shed 4 bases, J shed 6 bases, and the junction held 9 bases outside the gene matches. This CDR3 spans 15 amino acids. The CDR3 region is CASSYDRASGQPQHF. The DNA for the CDR3 is TGTGCCAGCAGCTACGACAGGGCGTCCGGTCAGCCCCAGCATTTT.

V gene TRBV7-6 combines with J gene TRBJ2-2; D gene ambiguous. Germline V gene lookup returns CDR1 SGHVS and CDR2 FNYEAQ. The CDR3 loop spans 13 amino acids. Trimming left V 5 bases short and J 6 bases short, with 10 bases between. The CDR3 region is CASSHLSAGELFF. CDR3 in DNA: TGTGCCAGCAGCCACCTCTCAGCCGGGGAGCTGTTTTTT.

The chain carries TRBV28 and TRBJ2-3, with 9 bases identical to TRBD2. This CDR3 is 17 amino acids long. With 2 bases clipped from V and 0 bases from J, the junction kept 6 bases outside the gene matches. Germline V gene data show CDR1 as MDHEN and CDR2 as SYDVKM. Here the CDR3 reads CASSLGGLASSTDTQYF. Here the CDR3 DNA reads TGTGCCAGCAGTTTAGGGGGACTAGCAAGCAGCACAGATACGCAGTATTTT.

The chain combines TRBV7-2 with TRBJ2-5, with 7 bases matching TRBD1. Germline V gene lookup returns CDR1 SGHTA and CDR2 FQGNSA. This CDR3 is built from 15 residues. The V and J ends lost 5 bases and 0 bases, in that order; junction bases with no gene match: 6. CDR3 nucleotides: TGTGCCAGCAGCGGGGACAGTTGGTACCAAGAGACCCAGTACTTC. Translating gives CASSGDSWYQETQYF.

The CDR3, as DNA: TGTGCCTGCTTGGATCTCTGGGGCCTATCTGGAAACACCATATATTTT. This encodes CACLDLWGLSGNTIYF. The rearrangement links TRBV30 to TRBJ1-3; weak D call: TRBD1 (5 bases). The germline gives CDR1 GTSNPN, CDR2 SVGIG (reference sequence). V dropped 6 bases and J dropped 1 base, with 19 bases sitting between them. The CDR3 length is 16 residues. Supplemented by reference TRBV30 and TRBJ1-3, the full variable domain reads SQTIHQWPATLVQPVGSPLSLECTVEGTSNPNLYWYRQAAGRGLQLLFYSVGIGQISSEVPQNLSASRPQDRQFILSSKKLLLSDSGFYLCACLDLWGLSGNTIYFGEGSWLTVV.

This clone has just a few counts. The gene calls are TRBV5-6 and TRBJ1-4, with no clear D. Germline-derived CDR1 and CDR2 are SGHDT and YYEEEE. Trimming stripped 0 bases from V and 8 bases from J, with 8 bases between. The CDR3 is made up of 13 amino acids. CDR3 in amino acids: CASSLGGWEKLFF. The CDR3 bases are TGTGCCAGCAGCTTGGGAGGGTGGGAAAAACTGTTTTTT.

The DNA for the CDR3 is TGTGCCAGCAGCCAAAGGACAGGGGGCGGCACTGATGAGCAGTTCTTC. As protein: CASSQRTGGGTDEQFF. V is TRBV14 and J is TRBJ2-1, with TRBD1 matching over 11 bases. This CDR3 contains 16 residues. The V segment lost 2 bases and the J segment 8 bases; nucleotides outside the gene matches: 8. In germline, CDR1 is SGHDN, CDR2 FVKESK.

This chain joins TRBV6-5 and TRBJ1-4, with D tentatively TRBD1 (5 bases). Between the trimmed V and J ends, which lost 4 bases and 13 bases, there was a span of 16 bases. This CDR3 is 13 amino acids long. CDR1 and CDR2 from the germline V gene are MNHEY and SVGAGI. CDR3 coding DNA: TGTGCCAGCAGTTTCAGGCGCCAGGGTGGACTGTTTTTT. This encodes CASSFRRQGGLFF.

This clone was found once. This rearrangement joins TRBV19 to TRBJ1-2, with 7 bases lining up with TRBD1. CDR3 size: 13 residues. V trimming: 10 bases; J trimming: 13 bases; junction bases outside the gene matches: 18. Germline lookup yields CDR1 LNHDA and CDR2 SQIVND (reference sequence). CDR3 sequence reads: CATSVWETGQFTF. CDR3 DNA sequence: TGTGCCACCTCAGTGTGGGAGACAGGGCAGTTCACCTTC.

The chain employs TRBV11-3 and TRBJ1-1; 7 positions agree with TRBD1. V lost 2 bases to trimming and J lost 1 base; unmatched junction nucleotides: 1. CDR1 SGHNT and CDR2 YENEEA come from the germline V gene. The CDR3 is made up of 14 amino acids. CDR3 in amino acids: CASSLRGPNTEAFF. In DNA, the CDR3 is TGTGCCAGCAGCTTAAGGGGGCCGAACACTGAAGCTTTCTTT.

The rearrangement links TRBV5-3 to TRBJ1-2, with D unclear. TRBV5-3 carries the ORF label, with uncertain function. V was clipped by 4 bases and J by 1 base, with 14 bases between them. The CDR3 spans 15 residues. The CDR3: CARSPGPVDNYGYTF. DNA for the CDR3: TGTGCCAGAAGCCCAGGCCCGGTGGATAACTATGGCTACACCTTC.

This rearrangement joins TRBV7-6 to TRBJ1-1; D is undetermined. This CDR3 contains 13 residues. Germline lookup yields CDR1 SGHVS and CDR2 FNYEAQ. V was cut by 4 bases and J by 0 bases, with 6 bases left in between. Here the CDR3 reads CASSSEMNTEAFF. CDR3 DNA sequence: TGTGCCAGCAGCTCCGAGATGAACACTGAAGCTTTCTTT.

The V gene is TRBV18, the J gene TRBJ2-7; perhaps TRBD1 as D (5 bases). The CDR3 is made up of 12 amino acids. CDR1 and CDR2 (germline): KGHSH, LQKENI. The ends were cut back, 5 bases at V and 4 bases at J, with 9 bases in the middle. CDR3 sequence reads: CASSTKGYEQYF. The CDR3 nucleotides are TGTGCCAGCTCAACTAAGGGGTACGAGCAGTACTTC.

In its sample, this clone was seen a few times. This rearrangement joins TRBV5-1 to TRBJ2-5, with D perhaps TRBD1 (6 bases). Germline lookup yields CDR1 SGHRS and CDR2 YFSETQ. The CDR3 is 14 residues long. V dropped 7 bases and J dropped 0 bases, with 13 bases sitting between them. CDR3 protein: CASSNRDNQETQYF. CDR3 nucleotides: TGCGCCAGCTCCAATCGGGACAACCAAGAGACCCAGTACTTC.

The V gene is TRBV13, the J gene TRBJ1-4; D perhaps matches TRBD1 (5 bases). V lost 7 bases to trimming and J lost 5 bases, with 11 bases between them. CDR3 length equals 13 residues. In germline, CDR1 is PRHDT, CDR2 FYEKMQ (reference sequence). The chain's CDR3 is CASTAGLNEKLFF. The CDR3 DNA is TGTGCCAGCACCGCGGGGCTAAATGAAAAACTGTTTTTT.

V gene TRBV30 combines with J gene TRBJ2-1; TRBD2 matches 8 bases. V was pared by 0 bases and J by 7 bases, with 2 bases of the junction left unmatched. The length of the CDR3 is 13 residues. CDR1 and CDR2 (germline): GTSNPN, SVGIG (reference sequence). The CDR3 loop reads CAWSVLADNEQFF. In DNA, the CDR3 is TGTGCCTGGAGTGTACTAGCGGATAATGAGCAGTTCTTC.

The V gene is TRBV18, the J gene TRBJ1-4; the D is unclear. V dropped 4 bases and J dropped 1 base, with 7 bases sitting between them. The CDR3 sequence is 14 residues long. CDR1 and CDR2 (germline): KGHSH, LQKENI. CDR3 nucleotides: TGTGCCAGCTCACGGGAGGTAACTAATGAAAAACTGTTTTTT. Protein product: CASSREVTNEKLFF. Full variable domain (outside the CDR3, taken from reference TRBV18 and TRBJ1-4): NAGVMQNPRHLVRRRGQEARLRCSPMKGHSHVYWYRQLPEEGLKFMVYLQKENIIDESGMPKERFSAEFPKEGPSILRIQQVVRGDSAAYFCASSREVTNEKLFFGSGTQLSVL.

The chain links TRBV7-2 to TRBJ2-7; a possible D gene is TRBD2 (5 bases). CDR1 is SGHTA and CDR2 is FQGNSA in the germline V gene. The CDR3 has 13 amino acids. Trimming took off 4 bases at V and 3 bases at J, with 10 bases between the two ends. The CDR3 protein is CASSSGLFYEQYF. CDR3 in DNA: TGTGCCAGCAGCTCCGGACTTTTCTACGAGCAGTACTTC.

This chain connects TRBV7-3 to TRBJ2-1; 10 bases match TRBD1. This CDR3 is 14 amino acids long. V gave up 6 bases and J gave up 4 bases; unmatched junction bases: 3. Germline V CDR1 and CDR2: SGHTA, FQGTGA. Here the CDR3 DNA reads TGTGCCAGCAGTAAGGGACAGGGGTACAATGAGCAGTTCTTC. This translates into CASSKGQGYNEQFF.

The chain carries TRBV6-6 and TRBJ1-4; D gene ambiguous. The CDR3 covers 14 residues. V was trimmed by 0 bases and J by 4 bases, leaving 6 bases between them. Looked up from germline, CDR1 is MNHNY and CDR2 is SVGAGI (reference sequence). CDR3 sequence (DNA): TGTGCCAGCAGTTACTCGGGCAGTAATGAAAAACTGTTTTTT. Its translation: CASSYSGSNEKLFF.

V is TRBV7-9 and J is TRBJ2-7; TRBD2 matches at 8 bases. This CDR3 has 14 amino acids. In germline, CDR1 is SEHNR, CDR2 FQNEAQ (reference sequence). Trimming cost V 5 bases and J 2 bases; bases outside gene matches: 5. The chain's CDR3 is CASSLTAGAYEQYF. In DNA, the CDR3 is TGTGCCAGCAGCCTGACAGCGGGAGCCTACGAGCAGTACTTC.